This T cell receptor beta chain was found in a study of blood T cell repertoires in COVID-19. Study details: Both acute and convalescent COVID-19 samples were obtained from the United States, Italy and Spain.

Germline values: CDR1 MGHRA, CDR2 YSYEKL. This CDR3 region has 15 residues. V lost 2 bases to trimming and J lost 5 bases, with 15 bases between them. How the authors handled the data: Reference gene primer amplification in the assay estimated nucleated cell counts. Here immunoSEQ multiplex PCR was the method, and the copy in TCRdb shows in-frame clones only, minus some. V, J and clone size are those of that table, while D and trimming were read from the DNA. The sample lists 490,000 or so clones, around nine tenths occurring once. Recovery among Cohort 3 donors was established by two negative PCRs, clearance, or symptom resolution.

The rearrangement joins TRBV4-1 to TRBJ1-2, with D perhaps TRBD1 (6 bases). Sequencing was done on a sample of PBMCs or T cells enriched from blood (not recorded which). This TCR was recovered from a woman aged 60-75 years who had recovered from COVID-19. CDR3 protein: CASSQTKDSRYGYTF. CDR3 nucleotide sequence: TGCGCCAGCAGCCAAACAAAGGACAGTCGGTATGGCTACACCTTC.